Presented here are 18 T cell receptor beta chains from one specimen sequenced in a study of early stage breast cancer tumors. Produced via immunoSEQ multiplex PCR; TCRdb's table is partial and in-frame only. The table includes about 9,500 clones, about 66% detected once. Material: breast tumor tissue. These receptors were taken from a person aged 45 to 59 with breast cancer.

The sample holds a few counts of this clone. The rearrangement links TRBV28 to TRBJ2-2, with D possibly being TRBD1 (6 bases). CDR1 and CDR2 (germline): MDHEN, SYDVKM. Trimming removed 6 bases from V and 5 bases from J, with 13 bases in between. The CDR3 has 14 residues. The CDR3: CASRGTPNTGELFF. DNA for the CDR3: TGTGCCAGCAGAGGGACACCTAATACCGGGGAGCTGTTTTTT.

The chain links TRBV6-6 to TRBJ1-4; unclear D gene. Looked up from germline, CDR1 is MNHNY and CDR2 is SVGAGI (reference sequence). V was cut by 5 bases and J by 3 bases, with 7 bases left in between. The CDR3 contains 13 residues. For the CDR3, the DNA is TGTGCCAGCAGTCTCCTCCCTAATGAAAAACTGTTTTTT. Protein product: CASSLLPNEKLFF.

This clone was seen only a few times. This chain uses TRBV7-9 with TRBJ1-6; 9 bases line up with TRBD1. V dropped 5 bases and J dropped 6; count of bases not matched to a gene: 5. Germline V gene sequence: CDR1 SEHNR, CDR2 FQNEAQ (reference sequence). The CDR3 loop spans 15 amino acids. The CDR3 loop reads CASSPGGQGNSPLHF. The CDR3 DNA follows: TGTGCCAGCAGCCCCGGGGGACAGGGTAATTCACCCCTCCACTTT.

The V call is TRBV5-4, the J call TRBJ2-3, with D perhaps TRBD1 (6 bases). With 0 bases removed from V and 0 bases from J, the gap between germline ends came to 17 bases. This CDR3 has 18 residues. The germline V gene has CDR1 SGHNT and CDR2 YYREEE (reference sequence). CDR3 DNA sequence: TGTGCCAGCAGCTTGGATCTTGAAGTGGGGGCTAGCACAGATACGCAGTATTTT. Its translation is CASSLDLEVGASTDTQYF.

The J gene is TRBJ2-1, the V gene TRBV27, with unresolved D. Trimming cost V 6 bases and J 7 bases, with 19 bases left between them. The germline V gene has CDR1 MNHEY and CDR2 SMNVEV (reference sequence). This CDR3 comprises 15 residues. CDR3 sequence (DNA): TGTGCCAGCAGCTCCGTGCGTGCAATTCGTAATGAGCAGTTCTTC. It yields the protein CASSSVRAIRNEQFF.

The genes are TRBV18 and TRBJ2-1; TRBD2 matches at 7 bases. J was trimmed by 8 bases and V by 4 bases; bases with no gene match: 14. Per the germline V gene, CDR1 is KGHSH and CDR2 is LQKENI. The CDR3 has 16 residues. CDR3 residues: CASSQRLTSDVYEQFF. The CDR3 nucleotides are TGTGCCAGCTCACAAAGGCTAACTAGCGACGTCTATGAGCAGTTCTTC.

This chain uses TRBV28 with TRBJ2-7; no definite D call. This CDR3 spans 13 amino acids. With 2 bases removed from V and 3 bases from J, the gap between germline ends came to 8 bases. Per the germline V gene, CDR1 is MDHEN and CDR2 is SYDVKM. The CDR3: CASSLGVHYEQYF. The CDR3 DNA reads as TGTGCCAGCAGTTTAGGGGTCCACTACGAGCAGTACTTC.

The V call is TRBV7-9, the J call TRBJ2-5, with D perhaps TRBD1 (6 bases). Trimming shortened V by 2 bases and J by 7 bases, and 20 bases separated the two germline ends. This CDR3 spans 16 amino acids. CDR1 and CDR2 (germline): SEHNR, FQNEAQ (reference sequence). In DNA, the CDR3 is TGTGCCAGCAGCTTAAGCCGACAGGCGCCCGTGGGGACCCAGTACTTC. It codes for CASSLSRQAPVGTQYF.

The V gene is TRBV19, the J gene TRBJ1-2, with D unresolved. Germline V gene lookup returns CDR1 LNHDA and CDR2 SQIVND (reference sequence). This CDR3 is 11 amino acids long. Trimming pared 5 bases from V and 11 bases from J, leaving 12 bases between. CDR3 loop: CASSLEGSYTF. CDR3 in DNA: TGTGCCAGTAGTTTGGAGGGCTCGTACACCTTC.

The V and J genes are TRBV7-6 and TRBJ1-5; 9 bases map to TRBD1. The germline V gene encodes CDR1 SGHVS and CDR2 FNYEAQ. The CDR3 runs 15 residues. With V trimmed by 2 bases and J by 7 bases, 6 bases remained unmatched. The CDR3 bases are TGTGCCAGCAGCTTAAGACAGGGGGTGGGGCAGCCCCAGCATTTT. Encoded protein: CASSLRQGVGQPQHF.

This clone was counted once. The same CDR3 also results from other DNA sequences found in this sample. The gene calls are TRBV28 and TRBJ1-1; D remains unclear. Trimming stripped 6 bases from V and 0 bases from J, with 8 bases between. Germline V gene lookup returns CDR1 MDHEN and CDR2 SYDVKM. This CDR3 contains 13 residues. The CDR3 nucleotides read TGTGCCAGCAGGATAGGGCTGAACACTGAAGCTTTCTTT. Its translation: CASRIGLNTEAFF.

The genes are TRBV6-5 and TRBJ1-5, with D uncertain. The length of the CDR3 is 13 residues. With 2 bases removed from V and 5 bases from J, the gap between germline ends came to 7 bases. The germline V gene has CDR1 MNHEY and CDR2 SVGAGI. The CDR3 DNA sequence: TGTGCCAGCAGTTACCAACGTTATCAGCCCCAGCATTTT. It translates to CASSYQRYQPQHF.

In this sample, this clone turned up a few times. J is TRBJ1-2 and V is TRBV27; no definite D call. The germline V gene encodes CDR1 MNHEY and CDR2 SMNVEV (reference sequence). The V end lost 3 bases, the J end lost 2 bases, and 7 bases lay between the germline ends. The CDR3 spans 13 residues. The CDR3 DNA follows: TGTGCCAGCAGTTTCGAAGGAAACTATGGCTACACCTTC. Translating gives CASSFEGNYGYTF.

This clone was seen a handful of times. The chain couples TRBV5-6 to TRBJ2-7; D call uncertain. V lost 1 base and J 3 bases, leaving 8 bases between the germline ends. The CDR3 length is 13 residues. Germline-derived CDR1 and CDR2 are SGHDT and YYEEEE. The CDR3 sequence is CASSLFNSYEQYF. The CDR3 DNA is TGTGCCAGCAGCTTGTTCAACAGCTACGAGCAGTACTTC.

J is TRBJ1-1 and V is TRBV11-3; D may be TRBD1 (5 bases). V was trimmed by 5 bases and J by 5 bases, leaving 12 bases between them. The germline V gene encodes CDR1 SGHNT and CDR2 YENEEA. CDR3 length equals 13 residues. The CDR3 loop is CASSDQDTTEAFF. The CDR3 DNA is TGTGCCAGCAGCGATCAGGACACGACTGAAGCTTTCTTT.

The CDR3: CASSLKSTLNTEAFF. CDR3 coding DNA: TGTGCCAGCAGCTTAAAGAGCACCTTGAACACTGAAGCTTTCTTT. This chain joins TRBV13 and TRBJ1-1; D gene unclear. The CDR3 runs to 15 residues. The V end was cut by 2 bases, the J end by 0 bases, with 10 bases between. Germline V gene sequence: CDR1 PRHDT, CDR2 FYEKMQ (reference sequence).

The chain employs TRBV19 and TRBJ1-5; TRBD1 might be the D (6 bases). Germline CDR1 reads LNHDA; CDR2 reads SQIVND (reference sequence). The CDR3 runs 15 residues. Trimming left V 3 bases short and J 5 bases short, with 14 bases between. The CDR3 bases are TGTGCCAGTAGTATGATGGCAGGGGTAGATCAGCCCCAGCATTTT. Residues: CASSMMAGVDQPQHF.

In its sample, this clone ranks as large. The CDR3 sequence is CASSFWGSDEQFF. The CDR3 DNA reads TGTGCCAGCAGCTTTTGGGGATCTGATGAGCAGTTCTTC. The rearrangement uses TRBV5-5 and TRBJ2-1; D is uncertain. There are 13 residues in the CDR3. V was clipped by 2 bases and J by 8 bases, with 11 bases between them. Per the germline V gene, CDR1 is SGHKS and CDR2 is YYEKEE (reference sequence). Looking up the rest from reference TRBV5-5 and TRBJ2-1 gives the full variable domain: DAGVTQSPTHLIKTRGQQVTLRCSPISGHKSVSWYQQVLGQGPQFIFQYYEKEERGRGNFPDRFSARQFPNYSSELNVNALLLGDSALYLCASSFWGSDEQFFGPGTRLTVL.